This record concerns one T cell receptor (beta chain) sequence. Its antigen remains unidentified. No base quality values were provided; no much bigger clone lies one nucleotide off. The CDR3 regions of human TCRbeta chains were analyzed by immunosequencing. As for the authors' bioinformatics: Repertoire TCRs were matched against a reference library of SARS-CoV-2-specific TCRs generated with the MIRA antigen-specificity platform. Breadth was defined as the fraction of unique TCRs that were SARS-CoV-2-associated, and depth was defined as the fraction of total T cells that were SARS-CoV-2-associated. Using the MIRA data, every spike-specific TCR was mapped to the spike region that the TCR reacted to and assigned to either a CD4 or a CD8 class. Log10-transformed breadth and depth values were compared by one-way ANOVA with Sidak's multiple comparisons tests. Sourced from immuneACCESS, this table was stored by TCRdb with only in-frame sequences that have V and J called. A share of the clones is absent; for the studies checked, an unresolved V gene accounts for under half, and the remainder has no known explanation. The V and J calls and the clone size are those of that table, but D and trimming were determined from the DNA. Present in this sample are 90,000 to 150,000 clones, more than 75% of which were seen just once. Roughly 9.8% of the sample goes to the ten largest clones.

What the time point label conveys for this sample: baseline before first vaccination. Samples from vaccinated people were obtained from the UK trials COV001 and COV002, which included a single-blind randomized controlled phase 2/3 trial of AZD1222 (ChAdOx1 nCoV-19) in healthy adults. For TCRbeta chain sequencing, PBMC samples from trial participants were taken at day 0 and at day 28 after the second dose. This sample stems from a study of T cell responses to AZD1222 COVID-19 vaccine (dated by TCRdb to the early 2020s). Some background on the complete study: Because spike-specific TCR depth and breadth did not differ between the two schedules, AZD1222 recipients who got a second dose at roughly 4 weeks were pooled with those who got a second dose at roughly 12 weeks. TCR sequencing covered more than 230 trial participants: 207 given two doses of AZD1222 and 26 given two doses of MenACWY control vaccine. Trial participants were enrolled by age into 18-55, 56-69 and 70-plus year subgroups, with about 150, 27 and 61 TCR-sequenced participants respectively. What the study reported, not specific to this receptor: Participants were mostly white British and included more females than males, and it was suggested by the authors that clonal diversity may have been underestimated. Because no day 14 peak-response samples were available, the repertoires could be characterized only after the peak T cell response. The 56-69-year group was small, and its depth increase did not reach significance, likely because of low power. Conclusions about previously exposed vaccinees are limited, since just five to seven AZD1222 recipients were seropositive for SARS-CoV-2 at baseline. A significant rise in spike-specific TCR breadth and depth was observed after two AZD1222 doses relative to day 0 and relative to MenACWY recipients. CD4 TCRs associated with the vaccine covered the entire spike protein, and the dominant responses were in regions 160-218 and 743-854. Epitopes outside the regions mutated in the B.1.351 and B.1.1.7 variants were reportedly recognized by nearly half of the unique spike-specific TCRs.

The cysteine opens and the phenylalanine closes a CDR3 of 14 amino acids. Only CDR3 DNA is held: 42 bases, read in frame from base 1. In the germline V gene (reference sequence), CDR1 corresponds to SEHNR and CDR2 to FQNEAQ. The junction shows trimming of 1 base on V and 1 base on J, plus 7 bases between the germline ends. The rearranged chain carries TRBV7-9 and TRBJ1-1; the D gene assignment is ambiguous. This TCR was recovered from an adult in good health. Source: peripheral blood, taken on day 0 of AZD1222 vaccination. The CDR3 sequence is CASSLGGANTEAFF. The nucleotide sequence reads as follows: TGTGCCAGCAGCTTAGGTGGCGCGAACACTGAAGCTTTCTTT. Where the CDR3 stops, the reference TRBV7-9 and TRBJ1-1 genes take over; the full variable domain is DTGVSQNPRHKITKRGQNVTFRCDPISEHNRLYWYRQTLGQGPEFLTYFQNEAQLEKSRLLSDRFSAERPKGSFSTLEIQRTEQGDSAMYLCASSLGGANTEAFFGQGTRLTVV.